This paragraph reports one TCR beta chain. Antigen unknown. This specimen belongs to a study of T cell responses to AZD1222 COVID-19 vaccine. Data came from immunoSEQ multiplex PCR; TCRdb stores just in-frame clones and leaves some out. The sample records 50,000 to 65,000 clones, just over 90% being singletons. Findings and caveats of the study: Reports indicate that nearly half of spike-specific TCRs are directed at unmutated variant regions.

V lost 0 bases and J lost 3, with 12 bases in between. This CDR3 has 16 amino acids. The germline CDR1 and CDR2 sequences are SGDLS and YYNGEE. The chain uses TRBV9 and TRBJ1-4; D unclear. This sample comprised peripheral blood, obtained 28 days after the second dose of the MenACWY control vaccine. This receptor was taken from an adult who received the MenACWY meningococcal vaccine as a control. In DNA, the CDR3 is TGTGCCAGCAGCGTAGGTGGCGTGCGAGCTAATGAAAAACTGTTTTTT. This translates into CASSVGGVRANEKLFF.